This T cell receptor beta chain appears in the sequencing data of a study of blood T cell repertoires in COVID-19. Study overall: Donors in the United States, Italy and Spain gave samples during acute or convalescent COVID-19. PBMCs, B-cell-depleted T cells, or T cells were the source of the cDNA or gDNA that made up the material.

The CDR3 is 14 amino acids. Germline values: CDR1 SGHTA, CDR2 FQGTGA. Unmatched junction bases numbered 5, after V lost 3 bases and J lost 4 bases. The data were produced by immunoSEQ multiplex PCR, yet TCRdb's version contains in-frame clones alone and is incomplete. The profile shows under 75,000 clones, 79% of them singletons. Source material: peripheral blood. The origin of this receptor is a woman aged 55-69 years with acute or convalescent COVID-19. The gene calls are TRBV7-3 and TRBJ1-2, with 7 bases lining up with TRBD1. The CDR3 protein is CASSFTGTVYGYTF. The CDR3 coding sequence is TGTGCCAGCAGCTTTACCGGGACAGTCTATGGCTACACCTTC.